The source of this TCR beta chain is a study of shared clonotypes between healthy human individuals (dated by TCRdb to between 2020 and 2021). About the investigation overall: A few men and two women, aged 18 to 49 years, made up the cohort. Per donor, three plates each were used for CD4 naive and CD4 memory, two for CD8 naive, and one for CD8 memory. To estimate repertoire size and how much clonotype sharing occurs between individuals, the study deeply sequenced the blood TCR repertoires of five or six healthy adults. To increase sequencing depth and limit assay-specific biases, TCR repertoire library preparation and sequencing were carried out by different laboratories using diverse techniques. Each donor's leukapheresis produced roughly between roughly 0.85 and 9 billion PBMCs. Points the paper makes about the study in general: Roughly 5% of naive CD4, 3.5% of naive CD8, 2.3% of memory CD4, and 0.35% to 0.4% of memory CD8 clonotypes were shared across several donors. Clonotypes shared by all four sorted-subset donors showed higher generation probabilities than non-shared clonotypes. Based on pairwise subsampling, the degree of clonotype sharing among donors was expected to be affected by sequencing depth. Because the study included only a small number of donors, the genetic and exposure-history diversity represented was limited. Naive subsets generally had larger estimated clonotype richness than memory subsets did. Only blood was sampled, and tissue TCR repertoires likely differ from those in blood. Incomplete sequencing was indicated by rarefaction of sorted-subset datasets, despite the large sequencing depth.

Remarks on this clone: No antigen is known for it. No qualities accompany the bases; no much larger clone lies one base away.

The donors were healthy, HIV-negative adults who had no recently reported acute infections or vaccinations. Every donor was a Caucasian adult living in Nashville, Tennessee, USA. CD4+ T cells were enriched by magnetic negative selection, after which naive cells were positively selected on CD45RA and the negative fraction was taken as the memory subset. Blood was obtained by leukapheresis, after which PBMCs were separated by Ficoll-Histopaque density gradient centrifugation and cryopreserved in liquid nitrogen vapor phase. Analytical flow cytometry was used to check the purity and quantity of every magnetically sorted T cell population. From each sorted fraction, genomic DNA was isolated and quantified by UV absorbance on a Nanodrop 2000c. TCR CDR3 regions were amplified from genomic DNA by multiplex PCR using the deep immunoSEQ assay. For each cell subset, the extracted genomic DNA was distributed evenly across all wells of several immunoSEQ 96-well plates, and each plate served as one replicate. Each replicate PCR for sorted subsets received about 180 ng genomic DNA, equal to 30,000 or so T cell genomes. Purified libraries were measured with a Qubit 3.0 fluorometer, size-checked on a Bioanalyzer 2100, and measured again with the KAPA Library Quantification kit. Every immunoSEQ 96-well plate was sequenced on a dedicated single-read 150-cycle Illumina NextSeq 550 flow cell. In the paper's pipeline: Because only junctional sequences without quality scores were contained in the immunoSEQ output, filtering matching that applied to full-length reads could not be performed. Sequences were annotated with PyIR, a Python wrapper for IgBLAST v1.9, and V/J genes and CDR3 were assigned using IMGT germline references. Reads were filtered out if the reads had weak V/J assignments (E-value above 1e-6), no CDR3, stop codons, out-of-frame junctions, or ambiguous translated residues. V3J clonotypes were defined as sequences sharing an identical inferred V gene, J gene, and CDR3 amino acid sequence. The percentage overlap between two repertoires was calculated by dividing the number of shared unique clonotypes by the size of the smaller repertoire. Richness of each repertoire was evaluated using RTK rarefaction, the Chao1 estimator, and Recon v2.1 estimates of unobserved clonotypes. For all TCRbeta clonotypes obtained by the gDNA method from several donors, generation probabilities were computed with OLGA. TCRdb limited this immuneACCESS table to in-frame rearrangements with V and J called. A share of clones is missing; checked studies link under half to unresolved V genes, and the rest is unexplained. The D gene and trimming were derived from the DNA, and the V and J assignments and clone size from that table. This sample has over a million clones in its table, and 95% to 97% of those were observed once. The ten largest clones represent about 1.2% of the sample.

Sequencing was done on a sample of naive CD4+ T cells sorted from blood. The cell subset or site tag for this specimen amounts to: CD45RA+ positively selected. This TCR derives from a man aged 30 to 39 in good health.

In nucleotides, the sequence is TGTGCCAGCAGAAGGGACAGCTATTCCTACGAGCAGTACTTC. It is translated as CASRRDSYSYEQYF. The chain is assembled from TRBV27 and TRBJ2-7; TRBD1 aligns with 7 central bases. The CDR3 contains 14 residues, cysteine and phenylalanine counted. CDR3 DNA only is kept here, 42 bases in frame from base 1. Sequences MNHEY (CDR1) and SMNVEV (CDR2) are obtained from the germline V gene (reference sequence). The germline V and J ends show losses of 6 bases and 1 base respectively, and no gene match explains 6 bases of the junction.